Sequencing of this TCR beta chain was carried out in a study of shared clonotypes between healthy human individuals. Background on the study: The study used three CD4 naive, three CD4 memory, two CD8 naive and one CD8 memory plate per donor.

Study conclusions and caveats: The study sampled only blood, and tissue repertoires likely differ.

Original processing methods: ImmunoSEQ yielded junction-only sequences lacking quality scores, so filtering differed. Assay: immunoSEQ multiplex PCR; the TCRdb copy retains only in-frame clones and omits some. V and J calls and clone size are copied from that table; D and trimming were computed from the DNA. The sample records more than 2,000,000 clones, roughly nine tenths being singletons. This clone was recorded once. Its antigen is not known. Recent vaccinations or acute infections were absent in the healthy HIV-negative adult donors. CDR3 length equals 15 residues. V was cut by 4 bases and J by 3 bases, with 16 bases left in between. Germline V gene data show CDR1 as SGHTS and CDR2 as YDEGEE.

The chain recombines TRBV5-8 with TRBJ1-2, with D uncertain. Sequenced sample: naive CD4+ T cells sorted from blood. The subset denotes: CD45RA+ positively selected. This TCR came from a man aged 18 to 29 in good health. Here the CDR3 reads CASSPAGRTDYGYTF. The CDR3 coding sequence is TGTGCCAGCAGCCCGGCCGGACGGACCGACTATGGCTACACCTTC. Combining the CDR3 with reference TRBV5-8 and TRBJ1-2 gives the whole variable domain EAGVTQSPTHLIKTRGQQATLRCSPISGHTSVYWYQQALGLGLQFLLWYDEGEERNRGNFPPRFSGRQFPNYSSELNVNALELEDSALYLCASSPAGRTDYGYTFGSGTRLTVV.